The T cell receptor (beta chain) described here comes from a study of graft-versus-host responses after intestinal transplantation. The CDR3 is 17 residues long. Germline trimming cut 1 base from V and 0 bases from J; bases unmatched to any gene: 9. From germline, CDR1 is GTSNPN and CDR2 SVGIG (reference sequence). The repertoire was sequenced with immunoSEQ multiplex PCR; TCRdb's copy has only in-frame clones and lacks some. Of about 110,000 clones in the sample, 85% to 95% were seen once. On this clone itself: Its antigen is undetermined.

The V call is TRBV30, the J call TRBJ1-5; TRBD1 matches 7 bases. The input for sequencing was unstimulated CD4+ T cells sorted from spleen or lymph node cells, taken before transplant. The TCR originated in a human donor who was the organ donor for an intestinal transplant. The DNA for the CDR3 is TGTGCCTGGAGTGCAGGACAGGCGGGGGGTAGCAATCAGCCCCAGCATTTT. It is translated as CAWSAGQAGGSNQPQHF.